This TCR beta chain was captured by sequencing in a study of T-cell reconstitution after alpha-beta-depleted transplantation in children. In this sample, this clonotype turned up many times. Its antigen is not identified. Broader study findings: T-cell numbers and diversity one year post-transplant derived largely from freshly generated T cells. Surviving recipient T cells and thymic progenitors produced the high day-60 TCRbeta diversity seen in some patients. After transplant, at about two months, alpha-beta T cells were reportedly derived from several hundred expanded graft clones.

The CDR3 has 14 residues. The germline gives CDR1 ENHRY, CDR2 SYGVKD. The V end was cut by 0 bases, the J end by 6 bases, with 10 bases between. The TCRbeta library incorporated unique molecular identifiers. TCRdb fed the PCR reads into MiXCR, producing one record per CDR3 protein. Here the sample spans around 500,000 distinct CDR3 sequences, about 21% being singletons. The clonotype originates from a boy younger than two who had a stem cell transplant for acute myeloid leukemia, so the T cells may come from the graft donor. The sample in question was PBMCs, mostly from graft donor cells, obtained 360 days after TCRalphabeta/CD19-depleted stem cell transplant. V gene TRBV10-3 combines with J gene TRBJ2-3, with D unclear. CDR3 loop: CAISESAPPDTQYF. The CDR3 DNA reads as TGTGCCATCAGTGAGTCGGCCCCCCCGGATACGCAGTATTTT.